This is a list of T cell receptor beta chains from one sample in a study of blood T cells in healthy people across ages. TCRdb processed the 5' RACE reads anew with MiXCR; each CDR3 protein has one entry. The sample has just over 800,000 distinct CDR3 sequences; approximately 67% are singletons. The sequenced material came from blood. These receptors all come from a young man in good health. Both conserved end residues are part of each CDR3. A D gene is named only where the DNA matches it firmly. Size is omitted from some rows. Given values are once, few, many or a class for expanded clones.

NA	TRBV7-2	few	TRBJ2-7	CASSAEMGYEQYF	TGTGCCAGCAGCGCTGAAATGGGGTACGAGCAGTACTTC
NA	TRBV20-1	NA	TRBJ1-4	CSASHRQATNEKLFF	TGCAGTGCTAGTCACAGGCAAGCAACTAATGAAAAACTGTTTTTT
TRBD2	TRBV4-1	NA	TRBJ2-5	CASSQRAGGRQETQYF	TGCGCCAGCAGCCAAAGGGCGGGGGGGCGTCAAGAGACCCAGTACTTC
NA	TRBV4-2	NA	TRBJ2-7	CASSPNAGKELHEQYF	TGTGCCAGCAGCCCTAACGCAGGGAAGGAGCTCCACGAGCAGTACTTC
TRBD1	TRBV12-3/TRBV12-4	NA	TRBJ2-5	CASSRGTADKETQYF	TGTGCCAGCAGCCGAGGGACAGCAGATAAAGAGACCCAGTACTTC
NA	TRBV7-3	NA	TRBJ2-3	CASSSHEGVYTQYF	TGTGCCAGCAGCTCTCATGAGGGCGTGTATACGCAGTATTTT
NA	TRBV10-3	NA	TRBJ2-2	CAISESGGDTGELFF	TGTGCCATCAGTGAGTCGGGGGGTGACACCGGGGAGCTGTTTTTT
NA	TRBV14	few	TRBJ2-1	CASTGTLPNEQFF	TGTGCCAGTACCGGGACACTACCCAATGAGCAGTTCTTC
NA	TRBV5-1	NA	TRBJ2-2	CASSLGRGTTGELFF	TGCGCCAGCAGCTTGGGCAGGGGCACCACCGGGGAGCTGTTTTTT
NA	TRBV20-1	few	TRBJ2-3	CSAREGESRQYF	TGCAGTGCTAGAGAGGGAGAGTCCCGGCAGTATTTT
TRBD1	TRBV7-2	NA	TRBJ2-7	CASSWGQGGSYEQYF	TGTGCCAGCAGCTGGGGACAGGGGGGTTCCTACGAGCAGTACTTC
NA	TRBV9	NA	TRBJ2-6	CASSVKGHRGSGANVLTF	TGTGCCAGCAGCGTAAAGGGACACAGAGGCTCTGGGGCCAACGTCCTGACTTTC
NA	TRBV6-5	NA	TRBJ2-1	CASSYRGGTKGYEQFF	TGTGCCAGCAGTTACCGAGGGGGAACTAAGGGCTATGAGCAGTTCTTC
NA	TRBV7-3	NA	TRBJ2-5	CASSLNEGGQETQYF	TGTGCCAGCAGCTTAAATGAGGGGGGTCAAGAGACCCAGTACTTC
NA	TRBV27	NA	TRBJ2-7	CASSLSGRMNYEQYF	TGTGCCAGCAGTTTATCTGGCAGGATGAATTACGAGCAGTACTTC
NA	TRBV6-2/TRBV6-3	once	TRBJ1-4	CASSDRGRSNEKLFF	TGTGCCAGCAGCGACCGGGGACGGAGTAATGAAAAACTGTTTTTT
NA	TRBV4-1	NA	TRBJ1-4	CASSRTPFQGRVEKLFF	TGCGCCAGCAGCCGTACTCCGTTCCAGGGAAGGGTTGAAAAACTGTTTTTT
NA	TRBV15	NA	TRBJ2-7	CATSPRPRDANEQYF	TGTGCCACCAGCCCCCGACCTAGGGACGCCAACGAGCAGTACTTC
TRBD1	TRBV9	NA	TRBJ2-7	CASSPRRQGHSYEQYF	TGTGCCAGCAGCCCACGCCGACAGGGGCACTCCTACGAGCAGTACTTC
TRBD2	TRBV9	NA	TRBJ2-5	CASSVGTSGGVKETQYF	TGTGCCAGCAGCGTTGGGACTAGCGGGGGTGTTAAAGAGACCCAGTACTTC
TRBD2	TRBV7-9	few	TRBJ2-7	CASSTSGTSGYEQYF	TGTGCCAGCAGCACTTCCGGGACTAGCGGCTACGAGCAGTACTTC
TRBD2	TRBV9	NA	TRBJ2-5	CASSGRTSGVQETQYF	TGTGCCAGCAGCGGCCGGACTAGCGGGGTCCAAGAGACCCAGTACTTC